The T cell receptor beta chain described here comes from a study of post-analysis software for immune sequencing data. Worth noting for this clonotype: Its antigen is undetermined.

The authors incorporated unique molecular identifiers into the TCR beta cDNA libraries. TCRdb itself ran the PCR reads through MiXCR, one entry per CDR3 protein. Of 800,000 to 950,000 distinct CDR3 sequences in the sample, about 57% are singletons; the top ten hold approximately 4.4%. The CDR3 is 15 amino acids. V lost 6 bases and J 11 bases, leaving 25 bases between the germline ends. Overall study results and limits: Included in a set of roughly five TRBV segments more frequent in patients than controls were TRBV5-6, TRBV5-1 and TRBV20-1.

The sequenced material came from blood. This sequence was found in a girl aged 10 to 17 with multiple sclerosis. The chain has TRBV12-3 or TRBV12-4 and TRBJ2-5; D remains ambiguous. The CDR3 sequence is CASSPRPGGYNEQYF. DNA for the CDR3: TGTGCCAGCAGCCCCCGCCCGGGCGGCTACAATGAGCAGTACTTC.